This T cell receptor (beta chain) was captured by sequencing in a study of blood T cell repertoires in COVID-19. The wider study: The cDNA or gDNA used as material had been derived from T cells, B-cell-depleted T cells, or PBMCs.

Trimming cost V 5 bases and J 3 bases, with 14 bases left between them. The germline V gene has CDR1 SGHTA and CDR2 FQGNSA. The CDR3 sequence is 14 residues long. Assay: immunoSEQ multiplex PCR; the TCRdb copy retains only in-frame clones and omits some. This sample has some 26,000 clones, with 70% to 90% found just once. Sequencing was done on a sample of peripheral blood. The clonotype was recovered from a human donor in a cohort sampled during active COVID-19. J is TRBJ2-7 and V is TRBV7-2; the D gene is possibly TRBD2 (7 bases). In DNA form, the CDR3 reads TGTGCCAGCAGCCCCTTAGGGGGGGTCTACGAGCAGTACTTC. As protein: CASSPLGGVYEQYF.